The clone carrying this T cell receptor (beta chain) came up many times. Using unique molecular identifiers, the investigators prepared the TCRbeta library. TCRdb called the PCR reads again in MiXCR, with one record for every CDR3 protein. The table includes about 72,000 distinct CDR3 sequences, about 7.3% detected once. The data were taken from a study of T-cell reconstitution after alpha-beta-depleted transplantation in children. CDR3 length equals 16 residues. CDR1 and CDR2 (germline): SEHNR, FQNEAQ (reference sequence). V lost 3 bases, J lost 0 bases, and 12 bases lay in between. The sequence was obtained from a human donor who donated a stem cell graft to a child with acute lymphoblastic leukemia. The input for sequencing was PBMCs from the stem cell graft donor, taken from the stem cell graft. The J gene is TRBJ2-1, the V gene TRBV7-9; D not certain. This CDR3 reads CASSFSGASSYNEQFF. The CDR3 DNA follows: TGTGCCAGCAGCTTTTCTGGCGCGAGCTCCTACAATGAGCAGTTCTTC.